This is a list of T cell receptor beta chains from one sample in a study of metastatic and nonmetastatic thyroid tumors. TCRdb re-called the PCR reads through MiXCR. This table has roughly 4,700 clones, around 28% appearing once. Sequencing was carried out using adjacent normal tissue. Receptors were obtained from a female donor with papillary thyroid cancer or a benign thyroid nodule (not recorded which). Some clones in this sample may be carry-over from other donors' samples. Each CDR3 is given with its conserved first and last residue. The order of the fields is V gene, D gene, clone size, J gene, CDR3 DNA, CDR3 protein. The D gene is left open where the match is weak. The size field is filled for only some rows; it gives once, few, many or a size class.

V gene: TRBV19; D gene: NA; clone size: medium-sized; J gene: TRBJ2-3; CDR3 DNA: TGTGCCAGTACCGGACTGCTAAACACAGATACGCAGTATTTT; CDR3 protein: CASTGLLNTDTQYF
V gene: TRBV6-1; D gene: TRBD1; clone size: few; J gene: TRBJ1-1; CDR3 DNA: TGTGCCAGCAGTGAAGATGGGACAGCGAACACTGAAGCTTTCTTT; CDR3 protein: CASSEDGTANTEAFF
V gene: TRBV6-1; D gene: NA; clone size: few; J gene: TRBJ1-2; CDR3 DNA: TGTGCCAGCGGGCGGGGTTTTAACTATGGCTGCACCTTC; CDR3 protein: CASGRGFNYGCTF
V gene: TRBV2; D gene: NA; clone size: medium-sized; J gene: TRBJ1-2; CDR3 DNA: TGTGCCAGCAGTATACAGCCTCACTATGGCTACACCTTC; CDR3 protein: CASSIQPHYGYTF
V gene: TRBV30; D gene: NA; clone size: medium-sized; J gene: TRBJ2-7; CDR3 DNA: TGTGCCGGGAGCAGGGCCTCTGAAGAGCAGTACTTC; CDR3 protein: CAGSRASEEQYF
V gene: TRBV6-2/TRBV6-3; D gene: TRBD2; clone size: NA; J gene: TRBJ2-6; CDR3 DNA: TGTGCCAGCAGTTACCCGACTAGCGCGAGGGCCTCTGGTGTCAACGTCCTGACTTTC; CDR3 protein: CASSYPTSARASGVNVLTF
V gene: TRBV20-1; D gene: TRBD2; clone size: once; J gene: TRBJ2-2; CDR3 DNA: TGCAGTGCTAGAAACGGGGGGTCTCTGACCGGGGAGCTGTTTTTT; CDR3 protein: CSARNGGSLTGELFF
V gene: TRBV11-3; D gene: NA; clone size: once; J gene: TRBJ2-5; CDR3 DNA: TGTGCCAGCAGCTTGCCCAGGACGTACCAAGAGACCCAGTACTTC; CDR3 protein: CASSLPRTYQETQYF
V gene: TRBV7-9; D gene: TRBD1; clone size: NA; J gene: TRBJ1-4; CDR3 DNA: TGTGCCAGCAGCCTCGGACAGGGTAATGAAAAACTGTTTTTT; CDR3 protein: CASSLGQGNEKLFF
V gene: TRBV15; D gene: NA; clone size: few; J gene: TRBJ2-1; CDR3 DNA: TGTGCCACCAGCTTGAGGAGGGTAGATGAGCAGTTCTTC; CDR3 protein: CATSLRRVDEQFF
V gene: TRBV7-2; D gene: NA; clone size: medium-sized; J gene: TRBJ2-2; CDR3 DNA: TGTGCCAGCAGCTTAGTTGGGGAAGTTACCGGGGAGCTGTTTTTT; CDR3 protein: CASSLVGEVTGELFF
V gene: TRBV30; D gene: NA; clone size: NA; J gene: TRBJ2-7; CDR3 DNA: TGTGCCTGGAGTTTCAGGGACGAGCAGTACTTC; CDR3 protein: CAWSFRDEQYF
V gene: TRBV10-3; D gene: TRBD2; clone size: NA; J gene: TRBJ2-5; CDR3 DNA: TGTGCCATCAGAGGGGCTAGCGGGTCAGAGATGGAGACCCAGTACTTC; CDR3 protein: CAIRGASGSEMETQYF
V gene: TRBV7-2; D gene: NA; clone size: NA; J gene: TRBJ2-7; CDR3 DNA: TGTGCCAGCAGCTTAGAACAGGGAATCTACGAGCAGTACTTC; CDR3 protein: CASSLEQGIYEQYF
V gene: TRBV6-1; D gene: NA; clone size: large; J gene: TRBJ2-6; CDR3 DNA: TGTGCCAGCAGTGAAGCGGGACTGACCTCTGGGGCCAACGTCCTGACTTTC; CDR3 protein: CASSEAGLTSGANVLTF
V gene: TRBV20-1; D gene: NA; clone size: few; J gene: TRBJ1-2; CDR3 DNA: TGCAGTGCTAGAGATACCTGGGGGGGGCTGGAGGGCTACACCTTC; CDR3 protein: CSARDTWGGLEGYTF
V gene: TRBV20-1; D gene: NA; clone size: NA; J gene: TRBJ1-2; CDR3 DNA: TGCAGTGCCCGCCTGGGATACTATGGCTACACCTTC; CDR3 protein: CSARLGYYGYTF
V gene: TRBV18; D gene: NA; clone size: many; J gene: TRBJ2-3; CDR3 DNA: TGTGCCAGCTCACCATCAAGGGGAGGCACAGATACGCAGTATTTT; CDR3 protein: CASSPSRGGTDTQYF
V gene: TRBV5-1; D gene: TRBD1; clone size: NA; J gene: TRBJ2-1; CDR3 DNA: TGCGCCAGCAGCGCCGGGACAGGGAACTACAATGAGCAGTTCTTC; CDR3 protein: CASSAGTGNYNEQFF
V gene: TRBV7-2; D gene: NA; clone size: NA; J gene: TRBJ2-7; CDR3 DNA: TGTGCCAGCAGCTTATACTTGCAGACCTACGAGCAGTACTTC; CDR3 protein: CASSLYLQTYEQYF
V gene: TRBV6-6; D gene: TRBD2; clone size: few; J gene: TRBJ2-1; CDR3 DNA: TGTGCCAGCAGTTACTCAGCGGGAGGCGCCTACAATGAGCAGTTCTTC; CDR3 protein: CASSYSAGGAYNEQFF
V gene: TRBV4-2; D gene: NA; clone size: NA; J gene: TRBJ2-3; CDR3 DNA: TGTGCCAGCAGCCAAGTAGGAGAATCAGATACGCAGTATTTT; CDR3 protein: CASSQVGESDTQYF
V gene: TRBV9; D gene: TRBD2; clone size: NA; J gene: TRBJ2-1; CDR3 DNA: TGTGCCAGCACCGTAGGGATAGCGGGAGACAATGAGCAGTTCTTC; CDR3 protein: CASTVGIAGDNEQFF
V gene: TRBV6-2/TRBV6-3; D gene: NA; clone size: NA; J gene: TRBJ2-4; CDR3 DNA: TGTGCCAGCAGTCGCGGGCCACTTCTAGCCAAAAACATTCAGTACTTC; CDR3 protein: CASSRGPLLAKNIQYF
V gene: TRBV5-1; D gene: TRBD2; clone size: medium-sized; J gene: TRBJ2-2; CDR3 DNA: TGCGCCAGCAGCTCGACAGGACCTAGCGGGGCTAGTCCGGAGCTGTTTTTT; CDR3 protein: CASSSTGPSGASPELFF
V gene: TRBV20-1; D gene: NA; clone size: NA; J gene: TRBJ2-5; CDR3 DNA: TGCAGTGTAGAGCGTGAGGGGACGGGAGAGACCCAGTACTTC; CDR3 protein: CSVEREGTGETQYF
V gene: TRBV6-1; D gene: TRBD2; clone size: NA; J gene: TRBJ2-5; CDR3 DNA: TGTGCCAGCAGAGAAACTGTCCCGGGACTAGCGGGAGGAGAGACCCAGTACTTC; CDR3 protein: CASRETVPGLAGGETQYF
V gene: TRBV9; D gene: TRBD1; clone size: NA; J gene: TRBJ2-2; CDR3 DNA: TGTGCCAGCAGCCTCCGGACAGGGAACACCGGGGAGCTGTTTTTT; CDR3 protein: CASSLRTGNTGELFF
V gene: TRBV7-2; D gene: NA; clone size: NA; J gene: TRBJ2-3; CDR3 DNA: TGTGCCAGCAGCTTAGCGGTAGCTTTAGGTACGCAGTATTTT; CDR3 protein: CASSLAVALGTQYF
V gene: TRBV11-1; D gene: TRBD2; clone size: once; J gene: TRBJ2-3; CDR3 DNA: TGTGCCAGCAGCTTATTTCCTAGCGGGGGCCTTCTAGATACGCAGTATTTT; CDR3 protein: CASSLFPSGGLLDTQYF
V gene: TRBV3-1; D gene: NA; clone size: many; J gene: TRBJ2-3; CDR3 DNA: TGTGCCAGCAGCCCCCGAGGAGGGTTCACAGATACGCAGTATTTT; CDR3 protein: CASSPRGGFTDTQYF
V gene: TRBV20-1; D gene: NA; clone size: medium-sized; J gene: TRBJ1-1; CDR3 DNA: TGCAGTGCTAGAGATGGAGCCGGAGCTGGTGAAGCTTTCTTT; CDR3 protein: CSARDGAGAGEAFF
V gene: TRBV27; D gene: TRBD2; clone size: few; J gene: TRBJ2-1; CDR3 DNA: TGTGCCAGCAGTCTGCGCGGGGGGCCCCATGAGCAGTTCTTC; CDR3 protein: CASSLRGGPHEQFF
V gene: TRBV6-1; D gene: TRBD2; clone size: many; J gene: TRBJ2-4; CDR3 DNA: TGTGCCAGCAGTCTTAGGACTAGCGGAGGAAACATTCAGTACTTC; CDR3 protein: CASSLRTSGGNIQYF
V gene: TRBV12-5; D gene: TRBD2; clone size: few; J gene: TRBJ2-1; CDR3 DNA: TGTGCTAGTGGTTTGGACCGACTAGCGGGAAACGATGAGCAGTTCTTC; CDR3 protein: CASGLDRLAGNDEQFF
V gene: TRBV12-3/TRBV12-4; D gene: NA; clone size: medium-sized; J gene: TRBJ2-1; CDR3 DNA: TGTGCCAGCAGCCCCAGGGCCAGCTCCTACAATGAGCAGTTCTTC; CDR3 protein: CASSPRASSYNEQFF
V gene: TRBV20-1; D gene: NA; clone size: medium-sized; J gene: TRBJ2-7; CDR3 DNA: TGCAGTGCTGAGACCCCCGGGACTGGCCGCTACGAGCAGTACTTC; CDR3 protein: CSAETPGTGRYEQYF
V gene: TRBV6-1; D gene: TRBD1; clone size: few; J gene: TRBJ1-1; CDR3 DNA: TGTGCCAGCAGTGTTCGGACAGGGATAACTGAAGCTTTCTTT; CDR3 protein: CASSVRTGITEAFF
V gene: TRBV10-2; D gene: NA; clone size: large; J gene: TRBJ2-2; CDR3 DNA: TGCGCCAGCAGTGATGGGGAACCCGGGGAGCTGTTTTTT; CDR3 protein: CASSDGEPGELFF
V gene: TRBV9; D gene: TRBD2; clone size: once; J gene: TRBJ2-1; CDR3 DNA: TGTGCCAGCAGCGCCCAAACTCGGGGGCCCCGGGAGGGGTACAATGAGCAGTTCTTC; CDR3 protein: CASSAQTRGPREGYNEQFF
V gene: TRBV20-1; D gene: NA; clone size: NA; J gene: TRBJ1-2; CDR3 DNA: TGCAGTGCTCCAGGACAGTTTGATAACTATGGCTACACCTTC; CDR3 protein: CSAPGQFDNYGYTF
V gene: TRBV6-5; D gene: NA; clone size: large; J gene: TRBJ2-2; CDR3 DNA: TGTGCCAGCAGTTACTCCACGGTCGGTAGGGCCGGGGAGCTGTTTTTT; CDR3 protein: CASSYSTVGRAGELFF
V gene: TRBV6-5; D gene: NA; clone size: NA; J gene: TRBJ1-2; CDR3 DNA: TGTGCCAGCAGTTACTCGAGGCACAGAAAAGCTAACTATGGCTACACCTTC; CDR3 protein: CASSYSRHRKANYGYTF
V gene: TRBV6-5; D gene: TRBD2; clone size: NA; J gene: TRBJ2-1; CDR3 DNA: TGTGCCAGCAGTTACCTAGCGGGGGCCGCCTCCTACAATGAGCAGTTCTTC; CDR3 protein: CASSYLAGAASYNEQFF
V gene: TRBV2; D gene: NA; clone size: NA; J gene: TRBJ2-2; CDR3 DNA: TGTGCCAGCAGAGCGCCGATACAGGCGAACACCGGGGAGCTGTTTTTT; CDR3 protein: CASRAPIQANTGELFF
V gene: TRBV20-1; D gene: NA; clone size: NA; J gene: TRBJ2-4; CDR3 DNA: TGCAGTGCTAATTTACAAGAGAACGTTCAGTACTTC; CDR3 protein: CSANLQENVQYF
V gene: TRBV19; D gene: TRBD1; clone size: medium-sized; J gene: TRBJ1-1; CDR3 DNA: TGTGCCAGTAGTATTTCGTCGGGACAGGGCCAATGGAACACTGAAGCTTTCTTT; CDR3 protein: CASSISSGQGQWNTEAFF
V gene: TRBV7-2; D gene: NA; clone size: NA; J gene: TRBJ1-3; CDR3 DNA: TGTGCCAGCAGCTTTGGACTGAAGGGAAACACCATATATTTT; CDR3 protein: CASSFGLKGNTIYF
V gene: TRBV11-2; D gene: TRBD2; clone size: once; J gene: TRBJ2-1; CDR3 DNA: TGTGCCAGCAGCTTCGGTAGCGGGGGGTCGAATGAGCAGTTCTTC; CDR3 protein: CASSFGSGGSNEQFF
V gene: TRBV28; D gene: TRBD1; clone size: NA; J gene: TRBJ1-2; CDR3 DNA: TGTGCCAGCAGTTTCGGTGCCCTCAGGGGGCATGTGGGCTATGGCTACACCTTC; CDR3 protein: CASSFGALRGHVGYGYTF
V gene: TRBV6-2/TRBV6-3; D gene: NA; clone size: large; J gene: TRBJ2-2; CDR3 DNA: TGTGCCAGCAGGAGGGGGAACACCGGGGAGCTGTTTTTT; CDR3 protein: CASRRGNTGELFF
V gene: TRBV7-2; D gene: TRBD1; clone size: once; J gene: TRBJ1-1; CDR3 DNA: TGTGCCAGCAGGGTTGACACGACAGGGAACGCTGAAGCTTTCTTT; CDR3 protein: CASRVDTTGNAEAFF